This TCR beta chain was documented in a study of beta chain features in type 1 diabetes. The study, taken as a whole, reports: Reads derived from cDNA could over-represent cells showing high TCR expression. TCRB CDR3 length was moderately but significantly reduced in all four CD4+ subsets of Type 1 diabetes patients. Naive, central memory and Treg TCRB repertoires seemed to resemble each other more closely in patients than they did in healthy donors.

Concerning this clone: Antigen unknown.

Sequenced material consisted of expressed TCRB transcripts (all of the isolated RNA was reverse transcribed). The average output of naive, central memory and regulatory T cell samples was roughly 3.6 million reads. Libraries were prepared by immunoSEQ multiplex PCR; TCRdb keeps only in-frame clonotypes and omits some of them. The sample contains roughly 300,000 clones, about a tenth of which appear only once. Sequences were obtained from central memory CD4+ T cells from blood. The clonotype originates from a young man with type 1 diabetes.

The CDR3 sequence is CASTPGHSYGYTF. The CDR3 coding sequence is TGTGCCAGTACCCCGGGACACAGCTATGGCTACACCTTC. The V gene is TRBV19, the J gene TRBJ1-2, with a weak D call TRBD1 (6 bases). CDR1 and CDR2 from the germline V gene are LNHDA and SQIVND (reference sequence). The CDR3 loop spans 13 amino acids. V was cut by 7 bases and J by 4 bases, with 13 bases left in between.